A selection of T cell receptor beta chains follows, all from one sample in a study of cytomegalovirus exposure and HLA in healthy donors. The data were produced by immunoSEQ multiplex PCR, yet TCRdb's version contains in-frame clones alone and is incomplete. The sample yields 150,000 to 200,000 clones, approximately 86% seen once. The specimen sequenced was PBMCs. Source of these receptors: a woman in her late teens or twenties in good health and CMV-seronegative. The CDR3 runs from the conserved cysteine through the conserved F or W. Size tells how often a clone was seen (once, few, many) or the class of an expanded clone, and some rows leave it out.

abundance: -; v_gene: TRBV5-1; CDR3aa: CASSPWTSGYNEQFF
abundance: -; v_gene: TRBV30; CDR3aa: CAWTLQGASYNEQFF
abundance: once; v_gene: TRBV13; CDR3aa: CASSFPTGGRYEQYF
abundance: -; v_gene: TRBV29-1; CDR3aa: CSVRSANTEAFF
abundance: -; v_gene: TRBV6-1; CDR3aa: CASSETSGTNYGYTF
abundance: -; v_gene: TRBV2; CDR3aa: CASRNEADTQYF
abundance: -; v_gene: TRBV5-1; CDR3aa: CASSSPGQNYEQYF
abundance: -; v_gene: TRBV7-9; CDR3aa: CASRVPGGNDMNTEAFF
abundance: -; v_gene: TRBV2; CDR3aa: CASSETGEGDTQYF
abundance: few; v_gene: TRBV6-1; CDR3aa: CASSESASGEYEQYF
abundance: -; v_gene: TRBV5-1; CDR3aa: CASSLSWSRVESEAFF
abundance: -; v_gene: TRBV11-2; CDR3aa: CASRSPGTALYEQYF
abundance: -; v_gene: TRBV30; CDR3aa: CAWINGTPRRDTEAFF
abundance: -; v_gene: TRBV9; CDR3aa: CASSPNFDEQFF
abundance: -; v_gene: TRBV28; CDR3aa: CASSLRQGGEKLFF
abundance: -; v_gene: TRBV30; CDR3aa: CAWSPKDRGGNEKLFF
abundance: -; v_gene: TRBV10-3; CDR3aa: CAVSIEQASELFF
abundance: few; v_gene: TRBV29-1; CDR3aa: CSVYLAETYEQYF
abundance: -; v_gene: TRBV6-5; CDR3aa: CASSYSGARAEAFF
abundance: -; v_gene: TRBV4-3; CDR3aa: CASSQDPGGNTGELFF
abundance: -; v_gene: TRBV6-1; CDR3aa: CASTQRTSDADTQYF
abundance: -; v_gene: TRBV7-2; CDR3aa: CASSGGGTGQPQHF
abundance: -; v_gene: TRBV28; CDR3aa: CASRLDSGAQHF
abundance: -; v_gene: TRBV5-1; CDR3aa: CASSLGVTTEATNEKLFF
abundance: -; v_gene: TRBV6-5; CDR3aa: CASSTRDRKGNTIYF
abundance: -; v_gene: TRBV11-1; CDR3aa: CASSLAAPGLAGGPGELFF
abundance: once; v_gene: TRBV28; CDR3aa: CASSFWTGGSYEQYF
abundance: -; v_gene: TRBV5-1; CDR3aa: CASSLERRDRGHF
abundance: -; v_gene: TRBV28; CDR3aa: CASATGTGRLGYTF
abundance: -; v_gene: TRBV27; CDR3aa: CASRGQAYEQYF